The clone carrying this TCR beta chain was seen a handful of times. Its antigen remains unknown. Time point noted: newly diagnosed GD, antithyroid drugs for less than 3 months. RNA isolated from PBMCs was used to make the TCR library. This CDR3 is built from 16 residues. J gave up 7 bases and V 3 bases, and 10 bases lay outside the gene matches. Germline-derived CDR1 and CDR2 are LNHDA and SQIVND (reference sequence). The authors built TCR beta libraries using iRepertoire HTBI primers and Arm-PCR of CDR3 regions. TCRdb reprocessed the multiplex PCR reads with MiXCR, giving one entry per CDR3 protein. The sample shows some 500,000 distinct CDR3 sequences, roughly 14% of them seen only once. The data were obtained in a study of regulatory T cells in long-lasting Graves disease. Looking at the study overall: Patients newly diagnosed with Graves' had been on antithyroid drugs for under 3 months.

Study outcomes and limitations: Small numbers of samples may have cut accuracy.

These same data were also listed under a study on T cells in Graves' hyperthyroidism and ophthalmopathy.

This clonotype was obtained from a man aged 25-45 years with Graves disease. The sequencing used peripheral blood mononuclear cells (PBMCs), collected at new diagnosis, from a patient treated with antithyroid drugs. This chain joins TRBV19 and TRBJ1-5, with 9 positions matching TRBD1. This CDR3 reads CASSIPGQGAAQPQHF. The CDR3 DNA sequence: TGTGCCAGTAGTATCCCGGGACAGGGCGCGGCGCAGCCCCAGCATTTT.